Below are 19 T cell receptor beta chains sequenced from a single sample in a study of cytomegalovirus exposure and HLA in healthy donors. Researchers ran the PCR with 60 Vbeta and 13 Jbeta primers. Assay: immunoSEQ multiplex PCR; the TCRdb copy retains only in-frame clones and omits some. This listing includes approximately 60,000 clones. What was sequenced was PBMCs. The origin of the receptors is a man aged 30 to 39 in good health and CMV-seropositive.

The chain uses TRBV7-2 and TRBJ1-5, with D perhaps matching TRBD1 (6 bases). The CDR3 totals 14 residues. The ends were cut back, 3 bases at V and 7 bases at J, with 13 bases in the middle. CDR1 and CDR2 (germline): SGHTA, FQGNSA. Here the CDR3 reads CASSFRGSEQPQHF. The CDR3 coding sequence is TGTGCCAGCAGCTTCAGGGGATCGGAACAGCCCCAGCATTTT.

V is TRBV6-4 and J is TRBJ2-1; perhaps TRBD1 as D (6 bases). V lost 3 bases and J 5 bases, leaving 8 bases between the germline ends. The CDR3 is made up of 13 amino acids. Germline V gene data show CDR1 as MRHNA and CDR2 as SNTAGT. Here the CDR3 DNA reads TGTGCCAGCAGTGAACAGGGAGACAATGAGCAGTTCTTC. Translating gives CASSEQGDNEQFF.

DNA of the CDR3: TGTGCCAGCAGAGGGACTGGCACAGATACGCAGTATTTT. The encoded protein is CASRGTGTDTQYF. V usage is TRBV7-8 and J usage is TRBJ2-3; TRBD2 is a possible D gene (6 bases). CDR1 is SGHVS and CDR2 is FQNEAQ in the germline V gene. Trimming pared 6 bases from V and 1 base from J, leaving 8 bases between. The CDR3 is made up of 13 amino acids.

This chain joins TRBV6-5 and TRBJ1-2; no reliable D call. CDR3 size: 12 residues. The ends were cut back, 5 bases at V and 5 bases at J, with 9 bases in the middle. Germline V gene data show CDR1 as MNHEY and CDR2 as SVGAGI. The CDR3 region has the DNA TGTGCCAGCAGTGCCGGACTTTATGGCTACACCTTC. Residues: CASSAGLYGYTF.

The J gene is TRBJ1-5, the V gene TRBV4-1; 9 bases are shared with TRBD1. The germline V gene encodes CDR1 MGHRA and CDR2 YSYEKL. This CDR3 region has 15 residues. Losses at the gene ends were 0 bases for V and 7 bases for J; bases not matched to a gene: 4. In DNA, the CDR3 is TGCGCCAGCAGCCAAGATGGGACAGGGAAGCAGCCCCAGCATTTT. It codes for CASSQDGTGKQPQHF.

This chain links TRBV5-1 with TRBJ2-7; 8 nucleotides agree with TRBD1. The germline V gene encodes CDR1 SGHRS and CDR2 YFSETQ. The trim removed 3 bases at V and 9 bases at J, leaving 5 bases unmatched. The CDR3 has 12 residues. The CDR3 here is CASSSGGEGQYF. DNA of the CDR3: TGCGCCAGCAGCTCAGGGGGCGAGGGGCAGTACTTC. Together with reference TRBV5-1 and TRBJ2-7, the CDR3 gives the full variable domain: KAGVTQTPRYLIKTRGQQVTLSCSPISGHRSVSWYQQTPGQGLQFLFEYFSETQRNKGNFPGRFSGRQFSNSRSEMNVSTLELGDSALYLCASSSGGEGQYFGPGTRLTVT.

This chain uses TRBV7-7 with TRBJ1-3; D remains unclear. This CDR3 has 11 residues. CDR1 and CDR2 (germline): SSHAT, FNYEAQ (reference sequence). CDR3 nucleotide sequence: TGTGCTAGAATTGAGGGAAACACCATATATTTT. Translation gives CARIEGNTIYF.

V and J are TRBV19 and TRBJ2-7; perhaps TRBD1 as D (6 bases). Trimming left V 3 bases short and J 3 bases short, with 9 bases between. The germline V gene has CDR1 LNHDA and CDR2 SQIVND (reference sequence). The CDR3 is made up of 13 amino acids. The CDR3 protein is CASSIQGNYEQYF. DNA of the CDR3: TGTGCCAGTAGTATCCAGGGGAACTACGAGCAGTACTTC. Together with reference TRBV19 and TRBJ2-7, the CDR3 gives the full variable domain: DGGITQSPKYLFRKEGQNVTLSCEQNLNHDAMYWYRQDPGQGLRLIYYSQIVNDFQKGDIAEGYSVSREKKESFPLTVTSAQKNPTAFYLCASSIQGNYEQYFGPGTRLTVT.

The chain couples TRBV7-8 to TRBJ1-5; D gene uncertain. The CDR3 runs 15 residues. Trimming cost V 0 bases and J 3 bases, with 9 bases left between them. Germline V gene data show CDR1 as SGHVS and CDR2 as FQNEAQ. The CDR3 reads CASSLAGGFNQPQHF. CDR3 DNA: TGTGCCAGCAGCTTAGCCGGAGGGTTCAATCAGCCCCAGCATTTT.

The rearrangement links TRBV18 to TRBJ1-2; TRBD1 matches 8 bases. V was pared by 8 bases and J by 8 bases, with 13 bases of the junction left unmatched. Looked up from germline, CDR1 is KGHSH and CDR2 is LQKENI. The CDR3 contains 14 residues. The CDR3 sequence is CASAEQGVMSGYTF. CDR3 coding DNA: TGTGCCAGCGCTGAACAGGGGGTAATGTCGGGCTACACCTTC.

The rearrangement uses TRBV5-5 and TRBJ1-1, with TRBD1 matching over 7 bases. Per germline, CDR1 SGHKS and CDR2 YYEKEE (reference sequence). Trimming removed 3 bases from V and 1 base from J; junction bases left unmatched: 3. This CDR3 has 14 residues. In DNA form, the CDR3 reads TGTGCCAGCAGCTACCGGACAGGGAACACTGAAGCTTTCTTT. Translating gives CASSYRTGNTEAFF.

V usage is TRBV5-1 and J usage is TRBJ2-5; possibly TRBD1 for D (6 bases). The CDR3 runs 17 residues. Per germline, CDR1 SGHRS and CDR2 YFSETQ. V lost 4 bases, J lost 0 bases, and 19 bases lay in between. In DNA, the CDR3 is TGCGCCAGCAGCCCAAACAGGGTTCGAAGGGACCAAGAGACCCAGTACTTC. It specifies CASSPNRVRRDQETQYF.

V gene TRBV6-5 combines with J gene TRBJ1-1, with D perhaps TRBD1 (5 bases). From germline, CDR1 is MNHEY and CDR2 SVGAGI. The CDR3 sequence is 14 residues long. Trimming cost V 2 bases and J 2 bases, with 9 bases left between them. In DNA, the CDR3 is TGTGCCAGCAGTTACGGCAGGGCTAACACTGAAGCTTTCTTT. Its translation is CASSYGRANTEAFF.

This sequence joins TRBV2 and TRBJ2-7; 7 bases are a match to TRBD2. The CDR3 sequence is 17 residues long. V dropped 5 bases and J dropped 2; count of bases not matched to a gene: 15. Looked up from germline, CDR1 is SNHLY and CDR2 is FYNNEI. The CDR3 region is CASSRLSSVGGAYEQYF. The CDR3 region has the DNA TGTGCCAGCAGTCGGCTGTCTAGCGTTGGGGGGGCCTACGAGCAGTACTTC.

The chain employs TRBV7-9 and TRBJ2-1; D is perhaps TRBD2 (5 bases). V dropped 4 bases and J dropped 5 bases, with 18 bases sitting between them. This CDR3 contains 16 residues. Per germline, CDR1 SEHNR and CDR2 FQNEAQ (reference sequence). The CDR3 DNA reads TGTGCCAGCAGCTCCACCGATGGCGGGCCTGACAATGAGCAGTTCTTC. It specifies CASSSTDGGPDNEQFF.

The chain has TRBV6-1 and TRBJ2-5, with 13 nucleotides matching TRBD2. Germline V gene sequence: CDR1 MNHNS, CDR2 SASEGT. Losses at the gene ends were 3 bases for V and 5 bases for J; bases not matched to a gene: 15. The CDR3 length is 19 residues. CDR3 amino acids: CASSDELLWGTSGTETQYF. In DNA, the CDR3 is TGTGCCAGCAGTGATGAGCTGTTATGGGGGACTAGCGGGACGGAGACCCAGTACTTC.

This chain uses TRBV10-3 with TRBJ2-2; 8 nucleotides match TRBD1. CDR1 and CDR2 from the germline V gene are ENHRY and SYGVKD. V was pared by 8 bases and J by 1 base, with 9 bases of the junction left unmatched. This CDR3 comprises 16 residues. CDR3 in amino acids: CAIGAQGAGNTGELFF. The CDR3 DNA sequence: TGTGCCATCGGGGCGCAGGGGGCAGGGAACACCGGGGAGCTGTTTTTT.

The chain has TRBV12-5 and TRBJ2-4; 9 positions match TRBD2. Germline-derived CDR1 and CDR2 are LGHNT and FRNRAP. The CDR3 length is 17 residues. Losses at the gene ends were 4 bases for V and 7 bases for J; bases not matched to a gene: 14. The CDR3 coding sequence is TGTGCTAGTGGTTCGAACGGTACTAGCGGGCCCCGGAACATTCAGTACTTC. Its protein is CASGSNGTSGPRNIQYF.

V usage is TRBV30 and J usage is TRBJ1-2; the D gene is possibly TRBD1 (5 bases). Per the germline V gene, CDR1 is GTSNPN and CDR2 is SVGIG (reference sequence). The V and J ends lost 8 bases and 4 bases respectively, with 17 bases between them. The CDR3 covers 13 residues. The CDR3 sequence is CAGKATGAYGYTF. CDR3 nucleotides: TGTGCCGGAAAAGCTACAGGAGCCTATGGCTACACCTTC.